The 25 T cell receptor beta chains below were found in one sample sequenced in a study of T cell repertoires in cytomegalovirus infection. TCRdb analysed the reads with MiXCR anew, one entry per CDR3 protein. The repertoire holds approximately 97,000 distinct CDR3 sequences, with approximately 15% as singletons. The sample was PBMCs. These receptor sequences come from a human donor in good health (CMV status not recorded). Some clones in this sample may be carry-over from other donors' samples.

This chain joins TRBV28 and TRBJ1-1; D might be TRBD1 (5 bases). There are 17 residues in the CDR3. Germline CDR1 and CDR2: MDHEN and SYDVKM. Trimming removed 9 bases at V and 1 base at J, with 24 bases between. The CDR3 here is CASRGGAGAYANTEAFF. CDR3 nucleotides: TGTGCCAGTCGCGGCGGGGCGGGTGCGTATGCGAACACTGAAGCTTTCTTT.

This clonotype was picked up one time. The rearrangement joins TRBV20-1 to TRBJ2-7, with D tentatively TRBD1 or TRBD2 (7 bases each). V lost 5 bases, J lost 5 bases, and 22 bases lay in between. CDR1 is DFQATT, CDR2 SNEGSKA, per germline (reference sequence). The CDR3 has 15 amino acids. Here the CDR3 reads CSAEGGTATNHEQYF. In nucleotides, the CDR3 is TGCAGTGCTGAGGGGGGGACAGCCACGAACCACGAGCAGTACTTC.

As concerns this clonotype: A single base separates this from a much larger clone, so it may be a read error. The CDR3 protein is CASSLATGETSYGYTF. The CDR3 DNA sequence: TGTGCCAGCAGCTTAGCGACAGGCGAGACCTCCTATGGCTACACCTTC. The chain uses TRBV7-6 and TRBJ1-2; D may be TRBD1 (6 bases). This CDR3 has 16 residues. The V gene lost 0 bases and the J gene lost 4 bases, with 15 bases spanning the gap. Germline assignment: CDR1 SGHVS and CDR2 FNYEAQ.

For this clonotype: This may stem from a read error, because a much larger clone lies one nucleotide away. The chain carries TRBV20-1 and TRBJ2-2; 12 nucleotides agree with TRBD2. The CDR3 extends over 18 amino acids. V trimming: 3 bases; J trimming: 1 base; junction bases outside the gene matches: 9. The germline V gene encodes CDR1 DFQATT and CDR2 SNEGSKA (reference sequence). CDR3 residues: CSASGSSGGAWNTGELFF. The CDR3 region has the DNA TGCAGTGCTAGTGGTTCTAGCGGGGGGGCGTGGAACACCGGGGAGCTGTTTTTT.

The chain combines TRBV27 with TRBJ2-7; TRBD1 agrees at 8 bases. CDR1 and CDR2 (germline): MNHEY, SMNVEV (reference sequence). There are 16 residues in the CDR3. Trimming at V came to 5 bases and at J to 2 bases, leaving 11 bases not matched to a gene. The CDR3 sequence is CASSPLQGGIPYEQYF. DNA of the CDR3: TGTGCCAGCAGTCCACTACAGGGGGGTATCCCCTACGAGCAGTACTTC.

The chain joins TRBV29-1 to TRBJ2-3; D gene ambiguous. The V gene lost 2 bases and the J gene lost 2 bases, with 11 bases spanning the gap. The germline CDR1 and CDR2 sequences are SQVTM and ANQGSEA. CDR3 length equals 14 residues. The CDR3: CSVERELHTDTQYF. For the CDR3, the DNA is TGCAGCGTTGAAAGGGAACTTCACACAGATACGCAGTATTTT.

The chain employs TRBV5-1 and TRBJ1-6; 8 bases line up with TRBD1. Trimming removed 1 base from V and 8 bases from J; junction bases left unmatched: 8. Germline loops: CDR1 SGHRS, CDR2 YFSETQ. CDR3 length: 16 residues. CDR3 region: CASSLRAGGKDSPLHF. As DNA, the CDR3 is TGCGCCAGCAGCTTGAGGGCAGGGGGCAAGGATTCACCCCTCCACTTT.

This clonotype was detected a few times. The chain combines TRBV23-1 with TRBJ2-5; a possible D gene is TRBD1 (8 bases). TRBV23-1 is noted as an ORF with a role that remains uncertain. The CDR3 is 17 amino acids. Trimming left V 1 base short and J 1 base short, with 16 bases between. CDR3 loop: CASSQWEGQEIQETQYF. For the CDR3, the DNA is TGCGCCAGCAGTCAATGGGAGGGACAGGAGATCCAAGAGACCCAGTACTTC.

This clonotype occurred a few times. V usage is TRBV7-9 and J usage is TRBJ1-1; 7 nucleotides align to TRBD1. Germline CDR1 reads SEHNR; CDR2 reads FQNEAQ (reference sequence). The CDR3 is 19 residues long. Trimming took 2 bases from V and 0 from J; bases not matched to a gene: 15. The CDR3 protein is CASSLRPNPSTGLNTEAFF. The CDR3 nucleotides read TGTGCCAGCAGCTTACGGCCCAACCCTTCGACAGGGTTGAACACTGAAGCTTTCTTT.

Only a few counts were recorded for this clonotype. CDR3 loop: CATSVWGDTQYF. DNA for the CDR3: TGTGCCACCAGCGTGTGGGGAGATACGCAGTATTTT. The chain couples TRBV15 to TRBJ2-3; D remains unclear. The CDR3 extends over 12 amino acids. Germline values: CDR1 LNHNV, CDR2 YYDKDF (reference sequence). The ends were cut back, 5 bases at V and 5 bases at J, with 8 bases in the middle.

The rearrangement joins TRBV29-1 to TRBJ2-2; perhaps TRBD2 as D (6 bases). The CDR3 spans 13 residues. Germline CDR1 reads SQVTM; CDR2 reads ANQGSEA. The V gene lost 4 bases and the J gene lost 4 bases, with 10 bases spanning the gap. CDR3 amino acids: CSVGERVTGELFF. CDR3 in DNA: TGCAGCGTTGGAGAGCGGGTCACCGGGGAGCTGTTTTTT.

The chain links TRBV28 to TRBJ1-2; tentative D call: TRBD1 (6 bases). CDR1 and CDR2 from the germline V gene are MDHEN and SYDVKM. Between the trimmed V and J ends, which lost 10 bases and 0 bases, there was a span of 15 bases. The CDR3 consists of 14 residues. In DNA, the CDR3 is TGTGCCACCGATGGGGGCAAAGCTAACTATGGCTACACCTTC. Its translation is CATDGGKANYGYTF.

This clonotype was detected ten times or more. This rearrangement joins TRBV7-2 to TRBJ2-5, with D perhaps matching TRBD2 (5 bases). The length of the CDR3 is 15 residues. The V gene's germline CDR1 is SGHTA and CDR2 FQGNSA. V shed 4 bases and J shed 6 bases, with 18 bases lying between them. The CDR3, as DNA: TGTGCCAGCAGCTCACAGTGGGGTGAGGGCCAGACCCAGTACTTC. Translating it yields CASSSQWGEGQTQYF. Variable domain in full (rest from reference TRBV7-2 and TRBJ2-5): GAGVSQSPSNKVTEKGKDVELRCDPISGHTALYWYRQSLGQGLEFLIYFQGNSAPDKSGLPSDRFSAERTGGSVSTLTIQRTQQEDSAVYLCASSSQWGEGQTQYFGPGTRLLVL.

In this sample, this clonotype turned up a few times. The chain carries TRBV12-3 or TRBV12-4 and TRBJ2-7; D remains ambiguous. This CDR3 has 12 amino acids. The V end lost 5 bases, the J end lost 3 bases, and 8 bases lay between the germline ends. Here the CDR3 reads CASSTKGYEQYF. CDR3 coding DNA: TGTGCCAGCAGTACAAAGGGCTACGAGCAGTACTTC.

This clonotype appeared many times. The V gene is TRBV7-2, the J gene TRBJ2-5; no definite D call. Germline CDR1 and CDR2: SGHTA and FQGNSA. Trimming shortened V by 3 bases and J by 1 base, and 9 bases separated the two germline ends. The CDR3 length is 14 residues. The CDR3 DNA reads TGTGCCAGCAGCTTTCGGGCTCCCCAAGAGACCCAGTACTTC. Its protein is CASSFRAPQETQYF.

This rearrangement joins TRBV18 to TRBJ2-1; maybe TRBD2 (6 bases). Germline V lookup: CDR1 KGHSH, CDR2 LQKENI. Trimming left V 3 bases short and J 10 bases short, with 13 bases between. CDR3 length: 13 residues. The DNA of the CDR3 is TGTGCCAGCTCACCCCCCCAGGGAGGCGAGCAGTTCTTC. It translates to CASSPPQGGEQFF.

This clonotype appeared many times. The DNA for the CDR3 is TGTGCCAGCAGCCCCTGGACAGGGCTGGATATGAACACTGAAGCTTTCTTT. This gives the protein CASSPWTGLDMNTEAFF. This chain links TRBV7-2 with TRBJ1-1, with TRBD1 matching 8 bases. J lost 0 bases, V lost 5 bases, and 11 bases had no gene match. Per the germline V gene, CDR1 is SGHTA and CDR2 is FQGNSA. The CDR3 is 17 residues long. Using reference TRBV7-2 and TRBJ1-1 for the parts outside the CDR3, the full variable domain is GAGVSQSPSNKVTEKGKDVELRCDPISGHTALYWYRQSLGQGLEFLIYFQGNSAPDKSGLPSDRFSAERTGGSVSTLTIQRTQQEDSAVYLCASSPWTGLDMNTEAFFGQGTRLTVV.

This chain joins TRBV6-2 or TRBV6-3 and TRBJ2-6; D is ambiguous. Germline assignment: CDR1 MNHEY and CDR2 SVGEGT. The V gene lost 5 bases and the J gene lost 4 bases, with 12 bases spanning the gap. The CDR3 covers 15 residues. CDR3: CASSLQFSGANVLTF. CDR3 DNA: TGTGCCAGCAGTCTCCAGTTTTCCGGGGCCAACGTCCTGACTTTC.

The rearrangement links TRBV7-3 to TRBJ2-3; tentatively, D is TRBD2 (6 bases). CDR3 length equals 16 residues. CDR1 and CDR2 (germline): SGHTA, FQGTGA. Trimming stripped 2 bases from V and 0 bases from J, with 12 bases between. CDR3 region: CASSLSHAGSTDTQYF. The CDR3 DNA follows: TGTGCCAGCAGCTTATCTCACGCGGGGAGCACAGATACGCAGTATTTT.

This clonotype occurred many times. The CDR3 nucleotides are TGTGCCAGCAGACTGAAAGGGGTGAACTATGGCTACACCTTC. Translation: CASRLKGVNYGYTF. The chain joins TRBV12-3 or TRBV12-4 to TRBJ1-2, with D possibly matching TRBD1 (5 bases). V was shortened by 6 bases and J by 2 bases, with 13 bases between the two germline ends. There are 14 residues in the CDR3.

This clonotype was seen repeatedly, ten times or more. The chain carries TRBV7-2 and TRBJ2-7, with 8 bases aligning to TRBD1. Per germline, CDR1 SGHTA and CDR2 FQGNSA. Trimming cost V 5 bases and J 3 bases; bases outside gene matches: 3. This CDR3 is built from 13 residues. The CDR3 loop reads CASSQDRGYEQYF. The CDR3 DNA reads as TGTGCCAGCAGCCAAGACAGGGGCTACGAGCAGTACTTC.

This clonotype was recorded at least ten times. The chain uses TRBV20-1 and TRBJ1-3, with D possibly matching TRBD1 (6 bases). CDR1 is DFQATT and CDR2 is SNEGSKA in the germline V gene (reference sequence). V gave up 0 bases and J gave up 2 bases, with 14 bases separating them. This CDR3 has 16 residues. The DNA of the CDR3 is TGCAGTGCTAGAGATCATGGGGCAGGGGCTGGAAACACCATATATTTT. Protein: CSARDHGAGAGNTIYF.

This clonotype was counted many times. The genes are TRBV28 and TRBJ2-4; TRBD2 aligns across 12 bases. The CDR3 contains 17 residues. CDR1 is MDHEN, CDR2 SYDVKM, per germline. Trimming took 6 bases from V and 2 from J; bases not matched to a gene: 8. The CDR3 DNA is TGTGCCAGCAGCCACACTAGCGGGGGGAGCCCCAAAAACATTCAGTACTTC. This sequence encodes CASSHTSGGSPKNIQYF.

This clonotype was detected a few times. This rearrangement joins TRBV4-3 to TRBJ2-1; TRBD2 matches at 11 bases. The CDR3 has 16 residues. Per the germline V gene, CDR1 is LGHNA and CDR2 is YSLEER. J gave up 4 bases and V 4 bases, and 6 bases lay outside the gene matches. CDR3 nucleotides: TGCGCCAGCAGCCGAGGGACTAGCGGAGCTTACAATGAGCAGTTCTTC. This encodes CASSRGTSGAYNEQFF.

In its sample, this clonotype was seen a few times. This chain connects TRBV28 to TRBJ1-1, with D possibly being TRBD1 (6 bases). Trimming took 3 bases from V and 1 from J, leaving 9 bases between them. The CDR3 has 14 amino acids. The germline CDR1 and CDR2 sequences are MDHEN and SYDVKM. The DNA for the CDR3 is TGTGCCAGCAGTTTCGGGGGCGGGAACACTGAAGCTTTCTTT. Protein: CASSFGGGNTEAFF.